A single T cell receptor (beta chain) is shown here with its context. Clones were sequenced by immunoSEQ multiplex PCR, and TCRdb holds only the in-frame ones, with some missing. Of about 70,000 clones in the sample, 80% to 85% were seen once. This specimen belongs to a study of PD-L1 blockade in urothelial cancer. On the study more broadly: Between 0 and 3 prior chemotherapy regimens had been given to patients. There were a median of approximately 130,000 T cells in blood samples. At 3 weeks after treatment start (second dose) and again at 6 weeks, blood was analyzed.

Sample contribution per patient ranged from 1 to 8, covering pretreatment and on-treatment. V trimming: 5 bases; J trimming: 2 bases; junction bases outside the gene matches: 2. The CDR3 runs to 13 residues. CDR1 is LGHNT and CDR2 is FRNRAP in the germline V gene. The receptor was isolated from a man between 70 and 80 years old with urothelial cancer. Sequenced material: PBMCs, taken around atezolizumab (anti-PD-L1) treatment. The chain employs TRBV12-5 and TRBJ1-1, with 7 bases matching TRBD1. CDR3 in amino acids: CASGQGGNTEAFF. The CDR3 nucleotides read TGTGCTAGTGGTCAAGGGGGCAACACTGAAGCTTTCTTT.